Shown below are 3 T cell receptor beta chains from a single sample sequenced in a study of cytomegalovirus exposure and HLA in healthy donors. A multiplex PCR was run with 60 Vbeta primers and 13 Jbeta primers. This table comes from immunoSEQ multiplex PCR, and its TCRdb copy is limited to in-frame clones, with some not included. The sample yields 60,000 to 100,000 clones, 60% to 85% seen once. Sequencing used PBMCs. All receptors come from a male donor in good health and CMV-seropositive.

This chain connects TRBV5-1 to TRBJ2-7, with a possible D match to TRBD1 (6 bases). This CDR3 contains 14 residues. From germline, CDR1 is SGHRS and CDR2 YFSETQ. V was pared by 0 bases and J by 2 bases, with 9 bases between. The CDR3 nucleotides read TGCGCCAGCAGCTTGGTGGACAGCGCCTACGAGCAGTACTTC. Protein sequence: CASSLVDSAYEQYF.

The chain combines TRBV7-9 with TRBJ2-1, with TRBD2 matching 14 bases. Germline CDR1 and CDR2: SEHNR and FQNEAQ (reference sequence). Trimming cost V 6 bases and J 8 bases; bases outside gene matches: 6. This CDR3 has 15 amino acids. The CDR3 is CASRNGLAGGDEQFF. CDR3 DNA sequence: TGTGCCAGCAGAAACGGACTAGCGGGGGGAGATGAGCAGTTCTTC. Full variable domain (outside the CDR3, taken from reference TRBV7-9 and TRBJ2-1): DTGVSQNPRHKITKRGQNVTFRCDPISEHNRLYWYRQTLGQGPEFLTYFQNEAQLEKSRLLSDRFSAERPKGSFSTLEIQRTEQGDSAMYLCASRNGLAGGDEQFFGPGTRLTVL.

The gene calls are TRBV10-3 and TRBJ2-3, with 14 bases that match TRBD2. In germline, CDR1 is ENHRY, CDR2 SYGVKD. The CDR3 contains 17 residues. The V segment lost 2 bases and the J segment 4 bases; nucleotides outside the gene matches: 5. The CDR3 spells CAISEPTGLAGADTQYF. The DNA of the CDR3 is TGTGCCATCAGTGAGCCGACGGGACTAGCGGGGGCAGATACGCAGTATTTT.